This T cell receptor beta chain was recovered during a study of tissue T cells after allogeneic stem cell transplantation. Profiling relied on immunoSEQ multiplex PCR, and the TCRdb table lists in-frame clones only, not all of them. The sample comprises about 6,700 clones, roughly half of which are singletons, and 5.5% to 7% rests with the top ten. Germline values: CDR1 KGHPV, CDR2 FQNQEV (reference sequence). V was cut by 1 base and J by 0 bases, with 2 bases left in between. There are 13 residues in the CDR3. To note about this clone: The listed genes are named as in mouse. The observed sequence ends 1 residue before the CDR3 terminus, with the missing tail filled in from the germline J gene.

Time point of the sample: mouse harvest day 7 after allogeneic transplant. Mouse grafts combined 10^7 T-cell-depleted bone marrow cells with 10^6 splenic CD5+ T cells. The source material was gut tissue. The clonotype originates from a female BALB/c mouse given C57BL/6 T cells with graft-versus-host disease after an allogeneic hematopoietic cell transplant. The rearrangement links TRBV26 to TRBJ2-4; D remains unclear. The chain's CDR3 is CASSLLSQNTLYF. CDR3 DNA, as far as it was read: TGTGCCAGCAGTCTGTTAAGTCAAAACACCTTGTAC. The full variable domain, completed using reference TRBV26 and TRBJ2-4, is NSKVIQTPRYLVKGQGQKAKMRCIPEKGHPVVFWYQQNKNNEFKFLINFQNQEVLQQIDMTEKRFSAECPSNSPCSLEIQSSEAGDSALYLCASSLLSQNTLYFGAGTRLSVL.